The 13 T cell receptor beta chains in this list originate from one sample, sequenced in a study of technical replicates of blood from several donors. The table came from immunoSEQ multiplex PCR; TCRdb's copy has only in-frame clones and leaves some out. The sample shows around 67,000 clones, roughly 92% of them seen only once. Sequenced material: T cells isolated from PBMCs. Source of these receptors: a human donor in good health.

The rearrangement joins TRBV5-1 to TRBJ1-2, with D uncertain. The CDR3 is 14 residues long. Per germline, CDR1 SGHRS and CDR2 YFSETQ. V lost 4 bases, J lost 1 base, and 11 bases lay in between. Here the CDR3 reads CASSPSGVNYGYTF. CDR3 in DNA: TGCGCCAGCAGCCCAAGCGGGGTTAACTATGGCTACACCTTC.

J is TRBJ1-5 and V is TRBV7-2; D possibly corresponds to TRBD1 (5 bases). Trimming stripped 1 base from V and 6 bases from J, with 13 bases between. Looked up from germline, CDR1 is SGHTA and CDR2 is FQGNSA. The length of the CDR3 is 15 residues. CDR3 bases: TGTGCCAGCAGCTTAGACGGGACCGGGAGTCAGCCCCAGCATTTT. This translates into CASSLDGTGSQPQHF.

V is TRBV11-3 and J is TRBJ2-7, with D hard to call. Germline V CDR1 and CDR2: SGHNT, YENEEA. Deletions cut 5 bases from V and 4 bases from J, with 6 bases between. The CDR3 sequence is 11 residues long. The CDR3 bases are TGTGCCAGCAGCCTAAATTACGAGCAGTACTTC. This sequence encodes CASSLNYEQYF.

The chain links TRBV19 to TRBJ1-2; D is uncertain. CDR3 length: 13 amino acids. The germline V and J ends were trimmed by 4 bases and 3 bases, with 9 bases remaining between them. Germline V gene sequence: CDR1 LNHDA, CDR2 SQIVND (reference sequence). The CDR3, as DNA: TGTGCCAGTAGTACCACGAGAGACTATGGCTACACCTTC. It translates to CASSTTRDYGYTF.

The chain carries TRBV7-2 and TRBJ2-1; 9 bases fit TRBD1. Germline V gene sequence: CDR1 SGHTA, CDR2 FQGNSA. The CDR3 runs 19 residues. J gave up 7 bases and V 4 bases, and 20 bases lay outside the gene matches. The CDR3 loop reads CASSSFRYSGTGLGNEQFF. The CDR3 DNA reads TGTGCCAGCAGCTCTTTTAGGTACTCCGGGACAGGGTTGGGGAATGAGCAGTTCTTC.

This rearrangement joins TRBV5-4 to TRBJ1-1; no clear D. The V end was cut by 0 bases, the J end by 1 base, with 4 bases between. The CDR3 length is 13 residues. CDR1 and CDR2 from the germline V gene are SGHNT and YYREEE (reference sequence). For the CDR3, the DNA is TGTGCCAGCAGCTTGGGGAGGAACACTGAAGCTTTCTTT. This translates into CASSLGRNTEAFF.

The chain employs TRBV4-1 and TRBJ2-7; tentative D call: TRBD2 (6 bases). This CDR3 region has 13 residues. The germline V gene has CDR1 MGHRA and CDR2 YSYEKL. V lost 4 bases and J lost 4, with 11 bases in between. CDR3 coding DNA: TGCGCCAGCAGCCGGGGGGAGGCGTACGAGCAGTACTTC. Its translation is CASSRGEAYEQYF.

This chain joins TRBV28 and TRBJ2-1; TRBD1 matches 10 bases. The ends lost 6 bases at V and 7 bases at J; junction bases unmatched: 6. This CDR3 spans 14 amino acids. The germline V gene encodes CDR1 MDHEN and CDR2 SYDVKM. The CDR3: CASRTGTGENEQFF. CDR3 coding DNA: TGTGCCAGCAGGACCGGGACAGGGGAAAATGAGCAGTTCTTC.

The chain uses TRBV11-3 and TRBJ2-3; 7 bases are a match to TRBD2. The CDR3 runs to 16 residues. V dropped 4 bases and J dropped 4; count of bases not matched to a gene: 11. Germline CDR1 SGHNT, CDR2 YENEEA. The CDR3 DNA is TGTGCCAGCAGCTCGAGCTGGGGGAGGGCCGCAGATACGCAGTATTTT. This translates into CASSSSWGRAADTQYF.

V is TRBV4-1 and J is TRBJ2-7; 10 nucleotides align to TRBD2. J was trimmed by 4 bases and V by 1 base; bases with no gene match: 16. This CDR3 is built from 19 residues. CDR1 and CDR2 (germline): MGHRA, YSYEKL. This CDR3 reads CASSQAPREAGGPRYEQYF. DNA of the CDR3: TGCGCCAGCAGCCAAGCCCCTAGGGAAGCGGGAGGGCCTCGGTACGAGCAGTACTTC.

This chain joins TRBV5-4 and TRBJ2-7, with 9 bases that match TRBD2. The ends lost 1 base at V and 5 bases at J; junction bases unmatched: 4. The CDR3 length is 14 residues. Per the germline V gene, CDR1 is SGHNT and CDR2 is YYREEE (reference sequence). The chain's CDR3 is CASSLTLAGNEQYF. The CDR3 nucleotides are TGTGCCAGCAGCTTGACCCTAGCGGGAAACGAGCAGTACTTC.

J is TRBJ2-1 and V is TRBV2, with 9 nucleotides matching TRBD2. This CDR3 has 15 residues. V lost 2 bases, J lost 7 bases, and 6 bases stayed unmatched. Germline V gives CDR1 SNHLY, CDR2 FYNNEI. CDR3 in amino acids: CASSERLAGINEQFF. The CDR3 DNA reads TGTGCCAGCAGTGAACGGCTAGCGGGAATTAATGAGCAGTTCTTC.

The chain is built from TRBV7-8 and TRBJ2-1; 12 nucleotides line up with TRBD2. Germline values: CDR1 SGHVS, CDR2 FQNEAQ. V shed 5 bases and J 5 bases; nucleotides not matched to a gene: 7. The CDR3 sequence is 16 residues long. The CDR3 DNA reads TGTGCCAGCAGCCCGCGACTAGCGGGAGAACACAATGAGCAGTTCTTC. It is translated as CASSPRLAGEHNEQFF.